This T cell receptor beta chain was profiled in a study of patients and donors after allogeneic stem cell transplantation. A single record per CDR3 protein comes from TCRdb applying MiXCR to the RT-PCR reads. The sample gives a few thousand distinct CDR3 sequences, approximately 24% of which show up once; about a sixth is in the top ten. Trimming removed 6 bases at V and 2 bases at J, with 10 bases between. The germline CDR1 and CDR2 sequences are SNHLY and FYNNEI. The CDR3 runs to 13 residues. Sequenced: blood, either unsorted or a sorted T cell fraction (not recorded which). The TCR was taken from a human donor who was either an allogeneic HSCT recipient or a stem cell or donor lymphocyte infusion donor (not recorded which). It is not recorded whose cells these are; they may come from a transplant donor. V is TRBV2 and J is TRBJ1-2; D call uncertain. The CDR3 DNA follows: TGTGCCAGCAGCACGGACGGAAACTATGGCTACACCTTC. This sequence encodes CASSTDGNYGYTF. The full variable domain, its missing parts supplied by reference TRBV2 and TRBJ1-2, is EPEVTQTPSHQVTQMGQEVILRCVPISNHLYFYWYRQILGQKVEFLVSFYNNEISEKSEIFDDQFSVERPDGSNFTLKIRSTKLEDSAMYFCASSTDGNYGYTFGSGTRLTVV.